The 32 T cell receptor beta chains below were found in one sample sequenced in a study of blood T cell repertoires in COVID-19. The data were produced by immunoSEQ multiplex PCR, yet TCRdb's version contains in-frame clones alone and is incomplete. The table lists around 200,000 clones, around 88% of them singletons. Sequencing was performed on PBMCs or T cells enriched from blood (not recorded which). All receptors come from a man in his forties with acute COVID-19.

This clone was counted once. This chain joins TRBV5-1 and TRBJ2-1; 10 bases map to TRBD2. The CDR3 covers 16 residues. V lost 4 bases and J lost 6; bases outside the gene matches: 10. CDR1 and CDR2 from the germline V gene are SGHRS and YFSETQ. CDR3 in DNA: TGCGCCAGCAGCCGCTTGACTAGCGGGTTCCTCAATGAGCAGTTCTTC. This encodes CASSRLTSGFLNEQFF.

The J gene is TRBJ2-2, the V gene TRBV5-4; D might be TRBD2 (5 bases). The V end lost 4 bases, the J end lost 4 bases, and 17 bases lay between the germline ends. The CDR3 has 16 residues. CDR1 SGHNT and CDR2 YYREEE come from the germline V gene (reference sequence). The CDR3 protein is CASSPLRATGTGELFF. In DNA form, the CDR3 reads TGTGCCAGCAGCCCCTTGAGGGCAACGGGCACCGGGGAGCTGTTTTTT. Filled out from reference TRBV5-4 and TRBJ2-2, the complete variable domain reads ETGVTQSPTHLIKTRGQQVTLRCSSQSGHNTVSWYQQALGQGPQFIFQYYREEENGRGNFPPRFSGLQFPNYSSELNVNALELDDSALYLCASSPLRATGTGELFFGEGSRLTVL.

This clone was counted once. The rearrangement joins TRBV2 to TRBJ1-5; D possibly corresponds to TRBD1 (5 bases). Germline-derived CDR1 and CDR2 are SNHLY and FYNNEI. Trimming removed 0 bases at V and 4 bases at J, with 10 bases between. This CDR3 spans 15 amino acids. The CDR3 region has the DNA TGTGCCAGCAGTGAAGCGGGGACTTCAAATCAGCCCCAGCATTTT. Translating it yields CASSEAGTSNQPQHF.

The chain joins TRBV10-3 to TRBJ1-5; 8 bases agree with TRBD1. The germline CDR1 and CDR2 sequences are ENHRY and SYGVKD. Unmatched junction bases numbered 7, after V lost 6 bases and J lost 6 bases. The CDR3 is 14 residues long. CDR3 DNA: TGTGCCATCAGCCAAGACAGGGGAAGTCAGCCCCAGCATTTT. Protein sequence: CAISQDRGSQPQHF.

V usage is TRBV15 and J usage is TRBJ2-5; no clear D gene. Germline CDR1 LNHNV, CDR2 YYDKDF (reference sequence). The CDR3 length is 15 residues. V gave up 0 bases and J gave up 2 bases, with 10 bases separating them. CDR3 amino acids: CATSRDPTPQETQYF. The DNA of the CDR3 is TGTGCCACCAGCAGAGATCCGACTCCTCAAGAGACCCAGTACTTC. The complete variable domain, with remaining parts taken from reference TRBV15 and TRBJ2-5, reads DAMVIQNPRYQVTQFGKPVTLSCSQTLNHNVMYWYQQKSSQAPKLLFHYYDKDFNNEADTPDNFQSRRPNTSFCFLDIRSPGLGDTAMYLCATSRDPTPQETQYFGPGTRLLVL.

The rearrangement joins TRBV19 to TRBJ2-1; D is possibly TRBD2 (6 bases). Germline values: CDR1 LNHDA, CDR2 SQIVND (reference sequence). Trimming took 8 bases from V and 9 from J, leaving 17 bases between them. The CDR3 length is 13 residues. For the CDR3, the DNA is TGTGCCAGTGCATCGGGAGTCGGAGGTGAGCAGTTCTTC. This codes for CASASGVGGEQFF.

The chain recombines TRBV3-1 (or the pseudogene TRBV3-2) with TRBJ1-1; 7 nucleotides agree with TRBD1. Germline trimming cut 2 bases from V and 11 bases from J; bases unmatched to any gene: 5. The CDR3 length is 12 residues. The germline gives CDR1 LGHDT, CDR2 YNNKEL (reference sequence). CDR3 protein: CASSQRDSSAFF. In nucleotides, the CDR3 is TGTGCCAGCAGCCAACGGGACAGCTCCGCTTTCTTT.

Only one count was recorded for this clone. J is TRBJ2-1 and V is TRBV13; 11 bases are a match to TRBD2. V lost 5 bases and J lost 4; bases outside the gene matches: 7. Germline assignment: CDR1 PRHDT and CDR2 FYEKMQ (reference sequence). The CDR3 is 16 residues long. This CDR3 is CASSPEGTSGYNEQFF. Here the CDR3 DNA reads TGTGCCAGCAGCCCTGAGGGGACTAGCGGTTACAATGAGCAGTTCTTC.

The chain joins TRBV7-9 to TRBJ1-5; D unclear. V was trimmed by 5 bases and J by 7 bases, leaving 12 bases between them. The CDR3 has 13 amino acids. Germline V gene data show CDR1 as SEHNR and CDR2 as FQNEAQ (reference sequence). CDR3 sequence: CASSEEEFQPQHF. CDR3 DNA: TGTGCCAGCAGCGAAGAAGAGTTCCAGCCCCAGCATTTT.

This chain joins TRBV20-1 and TRBJ2-1; a weak D match, TRBD2 (5 bases). The CDR3 extends over 11 amino acids. The V and J ends lost 6 bases and 8 bases respectively, with 11 bases between them. Germline loops: CDR1 DFQATT, CDR2 SNEGSKA (reference sequence). The CDR3 loop reads CSARGLDEQFF. The CDR3 DNA is TGCAGTGCCCGGGGATTGGATGAGCAGTTCTTC.

The chain has TRBV12-3 or TRBV12-4 and TRBJ1-2, with D possibly being TRBD1 (6 bases). This CDR3 contains 13 residues. With 3 bases removed from V and 4 bases from J, the gap between germline ends came to 9 bases. The CDR3 reads CASSFRGSYGYTF. The CDR3 DNA is TGTGCCAGCAGTTTCAGGGGCTCCTATGGCTACACCTTC.

V gene TRBV18 combines with J gene TRBJ2-7, with no clear D. Germline-derived CDR1 and CDR2 are KGHSH and LQKENI. The CDR3 is 16 residues long. Trimming took 3 bases from V and 0 from J, leaving 15 bases between them. CDR3: CASSPGDPTSSYEQYF. CDR3 DNA sequence: TGTGCCAGCTCACCCGGAGACCCTACCAGCTCCTACGAGCAGTACTTC.

V gene TRBV2 combines with J gene TRBJ1-3, with D possibly TRBD1 on 5 matching bases. The CDR3 spans 14 residues. Germline V CDR1 and CDR2: SNHLY, FYNNEI. The V end was cut by 3 bases, the J end by 4 bases, with 10 bases between. As DNA, the CDR3 is TGTGCCAGCAGTGAGGGACTCGGCGGAAACACCATATATTTT. It codes for CASSEGLGGNTIYF.

This chain uses TRBV30 with TRBJ1-3; D call uncertain. Per germline, CDR1 GTSNPN and CDR2 SVGIG (reference sequence). The CDR3 consists of 12 residues. The V end was cut by 7 bases, the J end by 4 bases, with 11 bases between. The CDR3 sequence is CALWSSGNTIYF. Here the CDR3 DNA reads TGTGCCTTATGGAGTTCCGGAAACACCATATATTTT.

This chain connects TRBV7-9 to TRBJ1-6; 7 bases map to TRBD1. The CDR3 has 15 residues. V lost 5 bases, J lost 5 bases, and 6 bases stayed unmatched. Germline V gives CDR1 SEHNR, CDR2 FQNEAQ (reference sequence). The CDR3 loop is CASSPGTVNNSPLHF. DNA of the CDR3: TGTGCCAGCAGCCCAGGGACAGTAAATAATTCACCCCTCCACTTT.

This chain uses TRBV10-2 with TRBJ2-1, with TRBD2 matching 10 bases. Trimming cost V 6 bases and J 0 bases; bases outside gene matches: 2. Germline values: CDR1 WSHSY, CDR2 SAAADI. The CDR3 is made up of 15 amino acids. CDR3 region: CASRSGRASYNEQFF. CDR3 nucleotides: TGCGCCAGCAGGAGCGGGAGGGCCTCCTACAATGAGCAGTTCTTC.

The CDR3 region has the DNA TGTGCCAGCAGCTCCGAGCACGGACAGGAAGCTTTCTTT. Protein: CASSSEHGQEAFF. The chain carries TRBV11-2 and TRBJ1-1; tentatively, D is TRBD1 (6 bases). CDR1 is SGHAT and CDR2 is FQNNGV in the germline V gene. CDR3 size: 13 residues. Trimming took 4 bases from V and 8 from J, leaving 14 bases between them.

This rearrangement joins TRBV27 to TRBJ2-3; D gene ambiguous. The CDR3 consists of 14 residues. V was clipped by 2 bases and J by 1 base, with 7 bases between them. The germline gives CDR1 MNHEY, CDR2 SMNVEV (reference sequence). CDR3 residues: CASSLISGTDTQYF. CDR3 coding DNA: TGTGCCAGCAGTTTAATATCCGGCACAGATACGCAGTATTTT.

The chain is built from TRBV19 and TRBJ2-1; D not certain. This CDR3 region has 15 residues. Germline CDR1 reads LNHDA; CDR2 reads SQIVND (reference sequence). Trimming cost V 1 base and J 6 bases, with 13 bases left between them. The CDR3 coding sequence is TGTGCCAGTAGTATAGTTGACTCCTCGGGCAATGAGCAGTTCTTC. This codes for CASSIVDSSGNEQFF.

The gene calls are TRBV9 and TRBJ1-1; D ambiguous. CDR3 length equals 14 residues. Germline-derived CDR1 and CDR2 are SGDLS and YYNGEE. V was clipped by 7 bases and J by 4 bases, with 17 bases between them. The CDR3 sequence is CASRKGVGSTEAFF. The CDR3 region has the DNA TGTGCCAGCCGGAAGGGAGTTGGGAGCACTGAAGCTTTCTTT.

The rearrangement links TRBV5-6 to TRBJ1-6, with D possibly TRBD1 on 6 matching bases. Germline values: CDR1 SGHDT, CDR2 YYEEEE. The CDR3 runs 12 residues. V lost 9 bases to trimming and J lost 10 bases, with 14 bases between them. The CDR3 region is CATKGGASPLHF. In nucleotides, the CDR3 is TGTGCCACAAAAGGGGGGGCCTCACCCCTCCACTTT.

This rearrangement joins TRBV27 to TRBJ2-1; 15 bases match TRBD2. J lost 9 bases, V lost 5 bases, and 5 bases had no gene match. The CDR3 runs 15 residues. Germline assignment: CDR1 MNHEY and CDR2 SMNVEV (reference sequence). The CDR3 loop is CASSPGTSGRFEQFF. DNA of the CDR3: TGTGCCAGCAGTCCCGGGACTAGCGGGAGGTTTGAGCAGTTCTTC.

This clone was seen once. The chain has TRBV2 and TRBJ1-2; D may be TRBD1 (5 bases). Trimming shortened V by 6 bases and J by 3 bases, and 14 bases separated the two germline ends. Germline assignment: CDR1 SNHLY and CDR2 FYNNEI. The CDR3 is 14 residues long. The CDR3 loop reads CASRFRQLHYGYTF. The CDR3, as DNA: TGTGCCAGCAGGTTCCGACAGCTCCACTATGGCTACACCTTC. Together with reference TRBV2 and TRBJ1-2, the CDR3 gives the full variable domain: EPEVTQTPSHQVTQMGQEVILRCVPISNHLYFYWYRQILGQKVEFLVSFYNNEISEKSEIFDDQFSVERPDGSNFTLKIRSTKLEDSAMYFCASRFRQLHYGYTFGSGTRLTVV.

The rearrangement uses TRBV3-1 (or the pseudogene TRBV3-2) and TRBJ2-2, with TRBD1 matching 7 bases. Germline V gene lookup returns CDR1 LGHDT and CDR2 YNNKEL (reference sequence). Trimming took 7 bases from V and 7 from J; bases not matched to a gene: 12. This CDR3 region has 15 residues. The CDR3 DNA follows: TGTGCCAGCATCAGTCGAGGGGGCGGTGGCGGGGAGCTGTTTTTT. It encodes CASISRGGGGGELFF.

The chain uses TRBV5-1 and TRBJ2-3; maybe TRBD2 (7 bases). V dropped 3 bases and J dropped 6 bases, with 23 bases sitting between them. The V gene's germline CDR1 is SGHRS and CDR2 YFSETQ. CDR3 length equals 17 residues. The CDR3, as DNA: TGCGCCAGCAGCTGGCCCTTAGGGGGAGGGCCAAGGGATACGCAGTATTTT. Translation gives CASSWPLGGGPRDTQYF. The variable domain in full, completed from reference TRBV5-1 and TRBJ2-3, reads KAGVTQTPRYLIKTRGQQVTLSCSPISGHRSVSWYQQTPGQGLQFLFEYFSETQRNKGNFPGRFSGRQFSNSRSEMNVSTLELGDSALYLCASSWPLGGGPRDTQYFGPGTRLTVL.

The chain links TRBV9 to TRBJ2-5; TRBD1 matches 7 bases. V gave up 0 bases and J gave up 1 base; unmatched junction bases: 6. Per germline, CDR1 SGDLS and CDR2 YYNGEE. The CDR3 is 16 amino acids. CDR3 loop: CASSVGPGQTQETQYF. CDR3 nucleotide sequence: TGTGCCAGCAGCGTAGGGCCGGGACAGACCCAAGAGACCCAGTACTTC.

The chain employs TRBV27 and TRBJ1-2; D is possibly TRBD1 (6 bases). V lost 4 bases and J 2 bases, leaving 11 bases between the germline ends. The CDR3 extends over 14 amino acids. From germline, CDR1 is MNHEY and CDR2 SMNVEV (reference sequence). As DNA, the CDR3 is TGTGCCAGCAGTTGGGCCGGACAGAACTATGGCTACACCTTC. As protein: CASSWAGQNYGYTF.

V and J are TRBV2 and TRBJ1-5; D not certain. Between the trimmed V and J ends, which lost 6 bases and 4 bases, there was a span of 10 bases. This CDR3 comprises 13 residues. The germline V gene has CDR1 SNHLY and CDR2 FYNNEI. CDR3 in amino acids: CASSREENQPQHF. CDR3 bases: TGTGCCAGCAGCCGTGAGGAGAATCAGCCCCAGCATTTT.

The rearrangement links TRBV10-3 to TRBJ1-2, with D possibly matching TRBD1 (6 bases). CDR1 and CDR2 (germline): ENHRY, SYGVKD. The CDR3 runs 14 residues. V shed 4 bases and J shed 3 bases, with 12 bases lying between them. In nucleotides, the CDR3 is TGTGCCATCAGTGGGTCGACAGGTGACTATGGCTACACCTTC. This encodes CAISGSTGDYGYTF.

This chain connects TRBV5-4 to TRBJ1-3; the D gene is possibly TRBD1 (6 bases). The CDR3 consists of 15 residues. The V end was cut by 3 bases, the J end by 0 bases, with 10 bases between. CDR1 SGHNT and CDR2 YYREEE come from the germline V gene (reference sequence). Written as DNA, the CDR3 is TGTGCCAGCAGCTCTCGACAGGTCTCTGGAAACACCATATATTTT. Residues: CASSSRQVSGNTIYF. The variable domain in full, with the rest retrieved from reference TRBV5-4 and TRBJ1-3, is ETGVTQSPTHLIKTRGQQVTLRCSSQSGHNTVSWYQQALGQGPQFIFQYYREEENGRGNFPPRFSGLQFPNYSSELNVNALELDDSALYLCASSSRQVSGNTIYFGEGSWLTVV.

As concerns this clone: Additional DNA sequences in this sample encode the identical CDR3. J is TRBJ2-1 and V is TRBV9, with D possibly matching TRBD2 (6 bases). This CDR3 region has 16 residues. Trimming removed 0 bases at V and 4 bases at J, with 14 bases between. The germline gives CDR1 SGDLS, CDR2 YYNGEE. The CDR3 reads CASSVEGSGIYNEQFF. For the CDR3, the DNA is TGTGCCAGCAGCGTAGAGGGTAGCGGTATTTACAATGAGCAGTTCTTC.

Comments on this clone: This specimen includes other DNA sequences encoding the same CDR3. The chain is built from TRBV19 and TRBJ2-3, with 11 bases that match TRBD2. Looked up from germline, CDR1 is LNHDA and CDR2 is SQIVND (reference sequence). CDR3 length equals 15 residues. V was clipped by 6 bases and J by 0 bases; unmatched bases: 2. The CDR3 region has the DNA TGTGCCAGTAGACGGACTAGCGGGAGCACAGATACGCAGTATTTT. This sequence encodes CASRRTSGSTDTQYF.